The 19 T cell receptor beta chains presented below share a single source sample, sequenced in a study of CD8 T cells in Susac syndrome. Random hexamers were used to reverse transcribe the RNA input (about 0.45 to 1 ug). Each CDR3 protein gets one entry after TCRdb re-called the immunoSEQ multiplex PCR reads with MiXCR. The sample contains approximately 170,000 distinct CDR3 sequences, 92% of which appear only once. The sample comprised CD4+ T cells from PBMCs. All receptors come from a human donor in good health.

The genes are TRBV29-1 and TRBJ2-3; D is unclear. CDR3 length: 14 amino acids. CDR1 and CDR2 from the germline V gene are SQVTM and ANQGSEA. V was cut by 0 bases and J by 0 bases, with 7 bases left in between. CDR3 region: CSVEEIGSTDTQYF. The CDR3 bases are TGCAGCGTTGAAGAGATCGGGAGCACAGATACGCAGTATTTT.

The rearrangement links TRBV6-2 or TRBV6-3 to TRBJ1-1, with 9 bases lining up with TRBD1. Germline values: CDR1 MNHEY, CDR2 SVGEGT. The CDR3 sequence is 17 residues long. V gave up 5 bases and J gave up 1 base; unmatched junction bases: 11. CDR3 protein: CASSPRSPGQGNTEAFF. CDR3 coding DNA: TGTGCCAGCAGTCCCAGATCCCCGGGACAGGGGAACACTGAAGCTTTCTTT.

The chain links TRBV6-2 or TRBV6-3 to TRBJ1-5; D gene ambiguous. Germline loops: CDR1 MNHEY, CDR2 SVGEGT. The V end lost 0 bases, the J end lost 11 bases, and 8 bases lay between the germline ends. The CDR3 is 12 amino acids. In nucleotides, the CDR3 is TGTGCCAGCAGTTACTCGTTCGGATCCCAGCATTTT. It codes for CASSYSFGSQHF.

The chain uses TRBV28 and TRBJ2-2, with a possible D match to TRBD2 (6 bases). V was cut by 5 bases and J by 5 bases, with 9 bases left in between. Germline V gene sequence: CDR1 MDHEN, CDR2 SYDVKM. CDR3 size: 13 residues. The CDR3 sequence: CASSPDYTGELFF. The CDR3 nucleotides are TGTGCCAGCAGTCCGGACTATACCGGGGAGCTGTTTTTT.

The chain has TRBV7-2 and TRBJ2-7, with 9 bases fitting TRBD2. V was pared by 3 bases and J by 6 bases, with 6 bases of the junction left unmatched. Looked up from germline, CDR1 is SGHTA and CDR2 is FQGNSA. The CDR3 is 14 residues long. In DNA, the CDR3 is TGTGCCAGCAGCTTTGCGGGGGGGCAGGGCGAGCAGTACTTC. This gives the protein CASSFAGGQGEQYF.

This chain joins TRBV27 and TRBJ1-5, with 8 positions matching TRBD1. The CDR3 consists of 14 residues. The germline gives CDR1 MNHEY, CDR2 SMNVEV (reference sequence). V gave up 2 bases and J gave up 6 bases; unmatched junction bases: 3. The CDR3 sequence: CASSLKTGGQPQHF. For the CDR3, the DNA is TGTGCCAGCAGTTTAAAAACAGGGGGTCAGCCCCAGCATTTT.

The chain recombines TRBV27 with TRBJ1-1; D call uncertain. Germline V gene data show CDR1 as MNHEY and CDR2 as SMNVEV (reference sequence). The CDR3 has 13 amino acids. Trimming left V 4 bases short and J 2 bases short, with 8 bases between. CDR3 sequence (DNA): TGTGCCAGCAGTTCAGGCCGAAACACTGAAGCTTTCTTT. Translated: CASSSGRNTEAFF.

The chain links TRBV3-1 to TRBJ2-1; possibly TRBD1 for D (6 bases). The CDR3 is 12 residues long. With 1 base removed from V and 10 bases from J, the gap between germline ends came to 8 bases. Looked up from germline, CDR1 is LGHDT and CDR2 is YNNKEL (reference sequence). As DNA, the CDR3 is TGTGCCAGCAGCCAAGGGGGGCGGGAGCAGTTCTTC. It yields the protein CASSQGGREQFF.

The J gene is TRBJ2-7, the V gene TRBV20-1; D is perhaps TRBD2 (6 bases). The CDR3 sequence is 12 residues long. With 5 bases removed from V and 5 bases from J, the gap between germline ends came to 13 bases. Germline CDR1 and CDR2: DFQATT and SNEGSKA (reference sequence). The CDR3, as DNA: TGCAGTGCTGACACGGGACTTGACGAGCAGTACTTC. Protein sequence: CSADTGLDEQYF.

The CDR3 DNA reads TGTGCCAGCAGCCTACTGGACGAGGGGGAGCAGTTCTTC. The encoded protein is CASSLLDEGEQFF. This chain connects TRBV7-9 to TRBJ2-1, with D possibly being TRBD1 or TRBD2 (5 bases each). Germline V gene lookup returns CDR1 SEHNR and CDR2 FQNEAQ (reference sequence). Trimming pared 5 bases from V and 10 bases from J, leaving 15 bases between. CDR3 size: 13 residues. Looking up the rest from reference TRBV7-9 and TRBJ2-1 gives the full variable domain: DTGVSQNPRHKITKRGQNVTFRCDPISEHNRLYWYRQTLGQGPEFLTYFQNEAQLEKSRLLSDRFSAERPKGSFSTLEIQRTEQGDSAMYLCASSLLDEGEQFFGPGTRLTVL.

The chain combines TRBV27 with TRBJ2-7; weak D call: TRBD1 (6 bases). V was clipped by 8 bases and J by 4 bases, with 15 bases between them. The V gene's germline CDR1 is MNHEY and CDR2 SMNVEV (reference sequence). The CDR3 extends over 13 amino acids. CDR3 nucleotides: TGTGCCAGCCGCCGAACAGGGAGATACGAGCAGTACTTC. Amino acid sequence: CASRRTGRYEQYF.

This chain joins TRBV5-1 and TRBJ2-1, with no clear D. The CDR3 runs 14 residues. Between the trimmed V and J ends, which lost 0 bases and 8 bases, there was a span of 12 bases. Germline loops: CDR1 SGHRS, CDR2 YFSETQ. The CDR3 sequence: CASSLGAKIDEQFF. The CDR3 DNA reads TGCGCCAGCAGCTTGGGGGCTAAGATCGATGAGCAGTTCTTC.

The V and J genes are TRBV5-1 and TRBJ2-7; 8 bases agree with TRBD1. The germline CDR1 and CDR2 sequences are SGHRS and YFSETQ. The CDR3 is 15 residues long. The ends lost 0 bases at V and 5 bases at J; junction bases unmatched: 7. CDR3 nucleotides: TGCGCCAGCAGCTTGGTGCAGGGGGCGCGACACGAGCAGTACTTC. Translation: CASSLVQGARHEQYF. Variable domain in full (rest from reference TRBV5-1 and TRBJ2-7): KAGVTQTPRYLIKTRGQQVTLSCSPISGHRSVSWYQQTPGQGLQFLFEYFSETQRNKGNFPGRFSGRQFSNSRSEMNVSTLELGDSALYLCASSLVQGARHEQYFGPGTRLTVT.

V usage is TRBV14 and J usage is TRBJ1-2, with 9 positions matching TRBD1. Germline CDR1 and CDR2: SGHDN and FVKESK. The CDR3 runs 13 residues. J lost 6 bases, V lost 4 bases, and 3 bases had no gene match. CDR3 nucleotide sequence: TGTGCCAGCAGCCGGGACAGGGCGAATGGCTACACCTTC. Translated: CASSRDRANGYTF.

The genes are TRBV6-5 and TRBJ2-7, with TRBD2 as a possible D gene (6 bases). V was cut by 0 bases and J by 3 bases, with 9 bases left in between. CDR3 size: 14 residues. CDR1 and CDR2 from the germline V gene are MNHEY and SVGAGI. CDR3 in amino acids: CASSYSAGRYEQYF. Here the CDR3 DNA reads TGTGCCAGCAGTTACTCAGCGGGCCGCTACGAGCAGTACTTC.

The V call is TRBV18, the J call TRBJ2-3, with 9 bases matching TRBD1. V was clipped by 2 bases and J by 14 bases; unmatched bases: 8. The CDR3 runs to 13 residues. The germline CDR1 and CDR2 sequences are KGHSH and LQKENI. CDR3 nucleotides: TGTGCCAGCTCACCAGAACAGGGGGCTCGATCGTATTTT. Translation: CASSPEQGARSYF.

The rearrangement uses TRBV6-2 or TRBV6-3 and TRBJ2-3, with TRBD2 matching 15 bases. V trimming: 6 bases; J trimming: 3 bases; junction bases outside the gene matches: 7. This CDR3 is 17 amino acids long. The germline V gene encodes CDR1 MNHEY and CDR2 SVGEGT. As DNA, the CDR3 is TGTGCCAGCAGGCGGACTAGCGGGGGGGCCGGGACAGATACGCAGTATTTT. This gives the protein CASRRTSGGAGTDTQYF.

The rearrangement links TRBV3-1 to TRBJ2-2; D uncertain. Germline loops: CDR1 LGHDT, CDR2 YNNKEL (reference sequence). This CDR3 region has 16 residues. The V and J ends lost 1 base and 0 bases respectively, with 9 bases between them. CDR3 nucleotides: TGTGCCAGCAGCCAAGGACGTTGGACGAACACCGGGGAGCTGTTTTTT. Protein: CASSQGRWTNTGELFF.

V is TRBV4-3 and J is TRBJ2-3; TRBD2 matches at 16 bases. Germline V lookup: CDR1 LGHNA, CDR2 YSLEER. V lost 0 bases and J lost 4; bases outside the gene matches: 10. The CDR3 loop spans 20 amino acids. In DNA, the CDR3 is TGCGCCAGCAGCCAAGATTCGGGACTAGCGGGGGGGCCGGGCGCAGATACGCAGTATTTT. Protein: CASSQDSGLAGGPGADTQYF.